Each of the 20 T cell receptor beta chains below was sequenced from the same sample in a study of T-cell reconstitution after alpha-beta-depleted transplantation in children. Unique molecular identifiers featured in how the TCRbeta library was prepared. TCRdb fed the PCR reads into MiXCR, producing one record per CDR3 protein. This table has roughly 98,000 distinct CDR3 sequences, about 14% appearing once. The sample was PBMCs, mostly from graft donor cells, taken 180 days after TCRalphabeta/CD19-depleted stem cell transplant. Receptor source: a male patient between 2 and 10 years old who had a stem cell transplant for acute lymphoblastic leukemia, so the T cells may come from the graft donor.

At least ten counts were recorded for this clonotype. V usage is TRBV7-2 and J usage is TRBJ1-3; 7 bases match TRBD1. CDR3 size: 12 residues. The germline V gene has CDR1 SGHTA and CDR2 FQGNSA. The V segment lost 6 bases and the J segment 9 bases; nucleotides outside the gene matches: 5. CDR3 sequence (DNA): TGTGCCAGCAGTGCAGGGGGAGGCACCATATATTTT. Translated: CASSAGGGTIYF.

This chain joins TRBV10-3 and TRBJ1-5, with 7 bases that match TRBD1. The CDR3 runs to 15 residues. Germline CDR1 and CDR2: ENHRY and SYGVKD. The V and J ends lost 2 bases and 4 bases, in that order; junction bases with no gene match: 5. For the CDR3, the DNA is TGTGCCATCAGTGAGGACAGGGTTTTTAATCAGCCCCAGCATTTT. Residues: CAISEDRVFNQPQHF.

CDR3 DNA: TGTGCCAGCAGCTTAGAAGTAGGCGGCGGGGTTAGCTCCTACAATGAGCAGTTCTTC. Protein sequence: CASSLEVGGGVSSYNEQFF. The chain uses TRBV11-2 and TRBJ2-1; weak D call: TRBD2 (6 bases). CDR3 size: 19 residues. The germline gives CDR1 SGHAT, CDR2 FQNNGV. V lost 0 bases and J 0 bases, leaving 18 bases between the germline ends.

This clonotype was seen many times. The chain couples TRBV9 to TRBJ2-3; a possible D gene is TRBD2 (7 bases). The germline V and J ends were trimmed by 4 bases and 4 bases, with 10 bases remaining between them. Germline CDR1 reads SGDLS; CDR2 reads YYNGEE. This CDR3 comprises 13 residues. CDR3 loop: CASSTGGPDTQYF. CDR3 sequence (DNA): TGTGCCAGCAGCACGGGGGGCCCAGATACGCAGTATTTT.

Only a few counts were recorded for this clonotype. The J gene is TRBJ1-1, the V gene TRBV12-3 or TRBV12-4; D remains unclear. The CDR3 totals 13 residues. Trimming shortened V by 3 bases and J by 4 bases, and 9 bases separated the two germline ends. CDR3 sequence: CASSFAWVTEAFF. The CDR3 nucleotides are TGTGCCAGCAGTTTTGCCTGGGTCACTGAAGCTTTCTTT.

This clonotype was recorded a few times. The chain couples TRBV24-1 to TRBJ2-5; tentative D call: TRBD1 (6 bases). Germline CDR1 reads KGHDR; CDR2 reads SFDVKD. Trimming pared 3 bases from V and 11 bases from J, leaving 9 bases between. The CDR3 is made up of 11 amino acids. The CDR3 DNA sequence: TGTGCCACCAGTGATATACAGGGTCAGTACTTC. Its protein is CATSDIQGQYF.

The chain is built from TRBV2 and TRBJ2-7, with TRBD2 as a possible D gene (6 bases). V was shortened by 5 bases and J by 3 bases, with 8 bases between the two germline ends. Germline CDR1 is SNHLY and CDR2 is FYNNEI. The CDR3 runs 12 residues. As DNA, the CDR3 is TGTGCCAGCAGTTTAGCGGACTACGAGCAGTACTTC. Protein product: CASSLADYEQYF.

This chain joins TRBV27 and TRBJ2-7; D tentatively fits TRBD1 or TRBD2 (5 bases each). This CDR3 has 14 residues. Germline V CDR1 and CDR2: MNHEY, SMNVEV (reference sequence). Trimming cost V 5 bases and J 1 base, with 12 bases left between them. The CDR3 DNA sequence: TGTGCCAGCAGTCCTGGGGGTGCGTCCTACGAGCAGTACTTC. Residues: CASSPGGASYEQYF.

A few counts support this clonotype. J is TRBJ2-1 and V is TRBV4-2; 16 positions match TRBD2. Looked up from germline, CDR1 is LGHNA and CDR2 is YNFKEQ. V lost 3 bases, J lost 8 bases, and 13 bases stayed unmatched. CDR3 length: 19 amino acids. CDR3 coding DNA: TGTGCCAGCAGCCACCCCCCGGGACTAGCGGGGGGGCCGTTCTATGAGCAGTTCTTC. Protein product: CASSHPPGLAGGPFYEQFF.

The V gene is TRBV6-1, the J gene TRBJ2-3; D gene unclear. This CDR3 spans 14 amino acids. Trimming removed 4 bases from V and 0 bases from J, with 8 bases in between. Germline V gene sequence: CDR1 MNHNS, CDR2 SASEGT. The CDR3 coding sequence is TGTGCCAGCAGTGTGGGGATTAGCACAGATACGCAGTATTTT. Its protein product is CASSVGISTDTQYF.

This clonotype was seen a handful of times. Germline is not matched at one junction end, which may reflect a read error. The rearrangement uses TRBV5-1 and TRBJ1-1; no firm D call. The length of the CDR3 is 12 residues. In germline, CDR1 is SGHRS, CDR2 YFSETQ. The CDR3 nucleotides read TGCGCCAGCAGCTTGGCTGCGTCTGAAGTTTTCTTT. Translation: CASSLAASEVFF. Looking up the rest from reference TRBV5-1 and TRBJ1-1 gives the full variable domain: KAGVTQTPRYLIKTRGQQVTLSCSPISGHRSVSWYQQTPGQGLQFLFEYFSETQRNKGNFPGRFSGRQFSNSRSEMNVSTLELGDSALYLCASSLAASEVFFGQGTRLTVV.

CDR3 residues: CASSPRLGTRNTEAFF. The CDR3 nucleotides read TGTGCCAGCAGCCCCCGTTTGGGGACACGAAACACTGAAGCTTTCTTT. J is TRBJ1-1 and V is TRBV7-2; tentatively, D is TRBD1 (6 bases). V lost 5 bases to trimming and J lost 2 bases, with 18 bases between them. The CDR3 sequence is 16 residues long. The germline CDR1 and CDR2 sequences are SGHTA and FQGNSA.

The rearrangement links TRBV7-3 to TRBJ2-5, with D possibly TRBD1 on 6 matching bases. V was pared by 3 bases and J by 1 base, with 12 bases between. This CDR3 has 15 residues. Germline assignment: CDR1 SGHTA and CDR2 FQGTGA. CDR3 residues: CASSLTGTIQETQYF. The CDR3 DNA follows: TGTGCCAGCAGCTTGACCGGGACAATCCAAGAGACCCAGTACTTC.

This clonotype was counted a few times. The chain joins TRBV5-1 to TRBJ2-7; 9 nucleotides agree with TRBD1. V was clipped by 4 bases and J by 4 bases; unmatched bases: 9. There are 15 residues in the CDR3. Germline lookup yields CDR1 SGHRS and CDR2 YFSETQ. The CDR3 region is CASSRGTGGIYEQYF. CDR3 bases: TGCGCCAGCAGCCGAGGAACAGGGGGCATATACGAGCAGTACTTC.

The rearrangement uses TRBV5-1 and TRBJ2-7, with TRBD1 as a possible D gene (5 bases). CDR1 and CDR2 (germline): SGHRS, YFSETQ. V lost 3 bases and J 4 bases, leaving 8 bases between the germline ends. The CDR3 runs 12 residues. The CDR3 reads CASSSTGYEQYF. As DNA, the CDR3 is TGCGCCAGCAGCTCCACAGGTTACGAGCAGTACTTC.

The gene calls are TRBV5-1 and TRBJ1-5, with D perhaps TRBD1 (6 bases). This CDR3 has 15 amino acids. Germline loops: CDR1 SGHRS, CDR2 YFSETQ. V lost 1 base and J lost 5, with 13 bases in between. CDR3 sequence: CASSLTGMAHQPQHF. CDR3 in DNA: TGCGCCAGCAGCTTGACAGGGATGGCCCATCAGCCCCAGCATTTT.

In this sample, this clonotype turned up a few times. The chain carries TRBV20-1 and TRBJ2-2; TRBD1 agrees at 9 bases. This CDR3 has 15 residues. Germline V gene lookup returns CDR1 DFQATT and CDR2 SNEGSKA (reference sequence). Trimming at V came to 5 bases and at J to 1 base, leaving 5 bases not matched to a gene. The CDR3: CSAGDRDQNTGELFF. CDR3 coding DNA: TGCAGTGCTGGGGACAGGGATCAGAACACCGGGGAGCTGTTTTTT.

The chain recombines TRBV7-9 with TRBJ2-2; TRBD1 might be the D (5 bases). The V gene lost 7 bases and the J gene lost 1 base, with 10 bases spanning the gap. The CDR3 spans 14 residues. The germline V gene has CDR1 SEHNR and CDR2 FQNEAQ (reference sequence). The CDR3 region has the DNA TGTGCCAGCATCTACGACAGGAACACCGGGGAGCTGTTTTTT. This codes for CASIYDRNTGELFF.

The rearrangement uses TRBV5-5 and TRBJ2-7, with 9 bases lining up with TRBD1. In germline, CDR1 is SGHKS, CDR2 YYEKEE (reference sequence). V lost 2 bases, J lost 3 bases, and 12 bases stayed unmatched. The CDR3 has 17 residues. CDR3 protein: CASSFRGSGQGLYEQYF. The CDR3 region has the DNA TGTGCCAGCAGCTTCCGCGGGTCGGGACAGGGACTCTACGAGCAGTACTTC.

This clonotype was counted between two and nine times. The CDR3 protein is CASRQKTGAAYEQYF. The DNA of the CDR3 is TGTGCCAGCAGACAGAAGACAGGGGCGGCCTACGAGCAGTACTTC. The chain carries TRBV14 and TRBJ2-7; 8 nucleotides agree with TRBD1. CDR1 SGHDN and CDR2 FVKESK come from the germline V gene. V lost 6 bases to trimming and J lost 2 bases; unmatched junction nucleotides: 9. The CDR3 sequence is 15 residues long.